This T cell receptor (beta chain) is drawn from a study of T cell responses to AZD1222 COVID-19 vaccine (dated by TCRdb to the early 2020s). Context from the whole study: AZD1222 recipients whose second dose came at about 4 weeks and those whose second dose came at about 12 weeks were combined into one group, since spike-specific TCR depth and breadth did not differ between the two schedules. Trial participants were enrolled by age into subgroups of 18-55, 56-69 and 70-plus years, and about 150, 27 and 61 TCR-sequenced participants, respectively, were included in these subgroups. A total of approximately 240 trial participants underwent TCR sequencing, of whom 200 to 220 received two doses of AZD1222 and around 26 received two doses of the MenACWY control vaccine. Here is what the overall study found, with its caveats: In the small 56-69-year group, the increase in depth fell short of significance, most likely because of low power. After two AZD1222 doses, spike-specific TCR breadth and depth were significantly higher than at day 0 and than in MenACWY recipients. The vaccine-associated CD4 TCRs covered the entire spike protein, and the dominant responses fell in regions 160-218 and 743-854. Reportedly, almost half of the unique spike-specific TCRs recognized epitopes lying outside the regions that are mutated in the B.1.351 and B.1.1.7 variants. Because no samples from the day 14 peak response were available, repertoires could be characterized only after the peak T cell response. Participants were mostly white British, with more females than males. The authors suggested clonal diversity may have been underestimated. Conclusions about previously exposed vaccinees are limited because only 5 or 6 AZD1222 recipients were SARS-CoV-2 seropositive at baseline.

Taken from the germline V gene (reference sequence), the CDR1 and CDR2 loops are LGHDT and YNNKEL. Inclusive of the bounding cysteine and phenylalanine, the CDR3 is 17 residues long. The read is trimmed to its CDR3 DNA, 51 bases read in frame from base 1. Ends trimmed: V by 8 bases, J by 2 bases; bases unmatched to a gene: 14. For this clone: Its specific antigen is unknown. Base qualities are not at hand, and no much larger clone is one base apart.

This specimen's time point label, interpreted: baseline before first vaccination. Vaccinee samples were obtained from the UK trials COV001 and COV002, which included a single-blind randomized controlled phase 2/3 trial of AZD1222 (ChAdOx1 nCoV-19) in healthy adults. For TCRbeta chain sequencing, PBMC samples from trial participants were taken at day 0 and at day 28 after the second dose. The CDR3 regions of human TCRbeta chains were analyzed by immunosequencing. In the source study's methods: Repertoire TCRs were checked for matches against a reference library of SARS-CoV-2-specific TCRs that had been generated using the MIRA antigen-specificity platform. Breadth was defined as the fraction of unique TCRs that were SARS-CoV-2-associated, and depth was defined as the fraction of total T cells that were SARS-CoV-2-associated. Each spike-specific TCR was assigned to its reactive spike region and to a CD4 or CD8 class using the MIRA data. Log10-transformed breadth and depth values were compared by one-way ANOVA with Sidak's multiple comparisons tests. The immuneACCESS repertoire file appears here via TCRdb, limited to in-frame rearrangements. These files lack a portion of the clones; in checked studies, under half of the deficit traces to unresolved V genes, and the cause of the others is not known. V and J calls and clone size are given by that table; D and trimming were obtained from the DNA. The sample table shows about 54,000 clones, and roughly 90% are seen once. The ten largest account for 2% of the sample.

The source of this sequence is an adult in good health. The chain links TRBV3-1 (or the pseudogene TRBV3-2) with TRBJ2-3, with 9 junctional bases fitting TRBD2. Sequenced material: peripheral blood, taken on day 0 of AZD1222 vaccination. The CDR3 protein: CASSPTPGLANTDTQYF. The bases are TGTGCCAGCTCGCCAACCCCGGGACTAGCCAACACAGATACGCAGTATTTT.